This TCR beta chain was captured in a study of Graves' ophthalmopathy and Graves' hyperthyroidism. Trimming took off 3 bases at V and 4 bases at J, with 9 bases between the two ends. The CDR3 length is 13 residues. If patients had other autoimmune diseases, uncontrolled infections, pregnancy or lactation, they were excluded. Fresh peripheral blood (less than 11 ml) yielded the PBMCs. RNA transcripts yielded amplified TCR beta CDR3 regions. A first-round RT-PCR used HTBI primers, followed by a second-round multiplex PCR. TCRdb fed the multiplex PCR reads into MiXCR, producing one record per CDR3 protein. The table records hundreds of thousands of distinct CDR3 sequences, under 50% of them present only once.

Material for sequencing was peripheral blood. The source of this sequence is an adult man with Graves' ophthalmopathy. The chain uses TRBV12-3 or TRBV12-4 and TRBJ2-5, with D possibly matching TRBD1 (5 bases). The DNA of the CDR3 is TGTGCCAGCAGTTTGACTCAGGGAGAGACCCAGTACTTC. Encoded protein: CASSLTQGETQYF.